The T cell receptor (beta chain) described here comes from a study of cytomegalovirus exposure and HLA in healthy donors. Between the trimmed V and J ends, which lost 7 bases and 4 bases, there was a span of 8 bases. This CDR3 region has 13 residues. CDR1 is LNHDA, CDR2 SQIVND, per germline (reference sequence). The sample holds a few counts of this clone. Primers included in the PCR were 60 Vbeta and 13 Jbeta primers. Some clones are missing from TCRdb's copy, which holds only in-frame ones; the method was immunoSEQ multiplex PCR. The data show 150,000 to 200,000 clones, with around 84% seen just once and nearly 8.5% held by the top ten.

Sequencing was done on a sample of PBMCs. The receptor's source is a male donor in good health and CMV-seropositive. This chain links TRBV19 with TRBJ2-6; D not certain. The CDR3 region is CASTWAGANVLTF. CDR3 coding DNA: TGTGCCAGTACGTGGGCCGGGGCCAACGTCCTGACTTTC.